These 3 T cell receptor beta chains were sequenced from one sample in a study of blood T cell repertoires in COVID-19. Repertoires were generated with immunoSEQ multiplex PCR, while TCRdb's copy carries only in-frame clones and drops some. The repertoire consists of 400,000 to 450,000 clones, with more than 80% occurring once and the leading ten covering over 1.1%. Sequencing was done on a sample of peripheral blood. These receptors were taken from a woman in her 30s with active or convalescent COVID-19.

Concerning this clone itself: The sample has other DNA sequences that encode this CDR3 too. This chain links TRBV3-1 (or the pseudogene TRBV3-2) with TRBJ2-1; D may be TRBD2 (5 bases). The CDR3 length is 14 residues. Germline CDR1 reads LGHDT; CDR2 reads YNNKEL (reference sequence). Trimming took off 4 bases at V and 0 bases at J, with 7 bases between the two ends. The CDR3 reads CASSPGGSYNEQFF. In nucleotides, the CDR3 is TGTGCCAGCAGCCCCGGAGGCTCCTACAATGAGCAGTTCTTC.

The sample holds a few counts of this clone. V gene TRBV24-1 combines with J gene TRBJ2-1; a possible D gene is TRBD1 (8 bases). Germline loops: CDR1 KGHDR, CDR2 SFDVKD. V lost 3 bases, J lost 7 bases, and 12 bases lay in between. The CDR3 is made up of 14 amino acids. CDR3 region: CATSDIQGGNEQFF. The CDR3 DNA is TGTGCCACCAGTGATATACAGGGGGGGAATGAGCAGTTCTTC.

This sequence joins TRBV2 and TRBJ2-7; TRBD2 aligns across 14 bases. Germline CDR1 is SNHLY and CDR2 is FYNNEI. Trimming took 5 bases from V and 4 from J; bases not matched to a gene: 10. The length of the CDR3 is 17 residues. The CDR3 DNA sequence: TGTGCCAGCAGTACAAAACAGGGACTAGCGGGAGTATACGAGCAGTACTTC. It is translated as CASSTKQGLAGVYEQYF. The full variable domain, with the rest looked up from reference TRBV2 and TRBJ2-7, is EPEVTQTPSHQVTQMGQEVILRCVPISNHLYFYWYRQILGQKVEFLVSFYNNEISEKSEIFDDQFSVERPDGSNFTLKIRSTKLEDSAMYFCASSTKQGLAGVYEQYFGPGTRLTVT.